This is a list of T cell receptor beta chains from one sample in a study of blood T cell repertoires in COVID-19. Repertoires were generated with immunoSEQ multiplex PCR, while TCRdb's copy carries only in-frame clones and drops some. Among under 200,000 clones listed, 80% to 90% were seen once. Specimen: peripheral blood. The receptors here all came from a man aged 40-49 years who had recovered from COVID-19. CDR3s include the opening cysteine and the closing phenylalanine or tryptophan.

TRBV5-4 | CASSQTQGDQETQYF
TRBV7-9 | CASSSWGGSGSSYEQYF
TRBV21-1 | CASKSTGGEIDTQYF
TRBV24-1 | CATSVGGKQPQHF
TRBV7-8 | CASSGIGGEREWSDTQYF
TRBV12-5 | CASGFGPRETQYF
TRBV2 | CASSEEGRYYGYTF
TRBV7-9 | CASSQQGRHTEAFF
TRBV7-6 | CASSPARGTGNTIYF
TRBV7-2 | CASSLLSPNSPLHF
TRBV21-1 | CASNPGQETGEQYF
TRBV11-2 | CASSIQGFHEQYF
TRBV7-2 | CASSLRDSSFYGYTF
TRBV19 | CASSNAGGANVLTF
TRBV7-2 | CASSLDAKSSTDTQYF
TRBV5-6 | CASTSLLEPDYGYTF
TRBV19 | CASSVTGTVAYEQYF
TRBV11-3 | CASSFWTDQETQYF
TRBV28 | CASRSAGYNSPLHF
TRBV13 | CASSRRAADTQYF
TRBV29-1 | CSVGRGLDTGELFF
TRBV28 | CASSSPASGMYQETQYF
TRBV4-3 | CASSQGASGEQFF
TRBV10-3 | CATRGIDGYTF
TRBV4-1 | CASSQGDRDNSPLHF
TRBV7-9 | CASSLLGAADEQYF
TRBV6-4 | CATLDRADQPQHF
TRBV7-9 | CASSPRGVSDEQYF
TRBV12-3/TRBV12-4 | CASRKTGNYGYTF
TRBV5-4 | CASSLGGLAGNTGELFF
TRBV28 | CASSGGGQGPQHF
TRBV7-2 | CASSLADSTGVYGYTF
TRBV7-2 | CASSLAPADTQYF
TRBV2 | CASPSGGAVTDTQYF
TRBV24-1 | CATSDSGQYNEQFF
TRBV18 | CASSPAGQGAYEQYF
TRBV6-6 | CASRGENTEAFF